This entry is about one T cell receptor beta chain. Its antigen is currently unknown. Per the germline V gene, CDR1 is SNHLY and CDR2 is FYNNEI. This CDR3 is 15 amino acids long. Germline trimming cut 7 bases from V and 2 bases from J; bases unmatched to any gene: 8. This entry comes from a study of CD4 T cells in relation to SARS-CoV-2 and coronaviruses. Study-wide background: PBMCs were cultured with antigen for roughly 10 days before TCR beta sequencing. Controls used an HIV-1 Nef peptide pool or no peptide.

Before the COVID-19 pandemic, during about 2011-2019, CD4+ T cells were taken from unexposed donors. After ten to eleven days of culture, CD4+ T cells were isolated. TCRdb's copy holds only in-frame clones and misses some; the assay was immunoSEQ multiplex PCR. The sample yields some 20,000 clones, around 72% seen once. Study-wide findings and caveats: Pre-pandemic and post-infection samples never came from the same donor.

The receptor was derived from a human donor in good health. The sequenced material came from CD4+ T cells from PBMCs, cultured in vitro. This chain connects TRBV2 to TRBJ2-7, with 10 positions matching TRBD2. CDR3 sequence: CASTPSTSGTYEQYF. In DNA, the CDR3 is TGTGCCAGCACCCCAAGCACTAGCGGGACCTACGAGCAGTACTTC.